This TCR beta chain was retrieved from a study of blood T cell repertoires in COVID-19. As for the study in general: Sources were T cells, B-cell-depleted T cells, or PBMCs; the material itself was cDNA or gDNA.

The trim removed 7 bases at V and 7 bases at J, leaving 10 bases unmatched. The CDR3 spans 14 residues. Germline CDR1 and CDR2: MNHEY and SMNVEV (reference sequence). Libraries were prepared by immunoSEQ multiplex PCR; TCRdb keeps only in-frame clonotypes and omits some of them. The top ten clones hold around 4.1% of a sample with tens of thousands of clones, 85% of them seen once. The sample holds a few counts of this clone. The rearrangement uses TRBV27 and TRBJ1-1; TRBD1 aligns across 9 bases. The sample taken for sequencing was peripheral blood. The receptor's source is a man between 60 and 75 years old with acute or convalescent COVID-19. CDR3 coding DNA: TGTGCCAGCACCCGAGGGACAGGGCTGTTTGAAGCTTTCTTT. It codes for CASTRGTGLFEAFF.